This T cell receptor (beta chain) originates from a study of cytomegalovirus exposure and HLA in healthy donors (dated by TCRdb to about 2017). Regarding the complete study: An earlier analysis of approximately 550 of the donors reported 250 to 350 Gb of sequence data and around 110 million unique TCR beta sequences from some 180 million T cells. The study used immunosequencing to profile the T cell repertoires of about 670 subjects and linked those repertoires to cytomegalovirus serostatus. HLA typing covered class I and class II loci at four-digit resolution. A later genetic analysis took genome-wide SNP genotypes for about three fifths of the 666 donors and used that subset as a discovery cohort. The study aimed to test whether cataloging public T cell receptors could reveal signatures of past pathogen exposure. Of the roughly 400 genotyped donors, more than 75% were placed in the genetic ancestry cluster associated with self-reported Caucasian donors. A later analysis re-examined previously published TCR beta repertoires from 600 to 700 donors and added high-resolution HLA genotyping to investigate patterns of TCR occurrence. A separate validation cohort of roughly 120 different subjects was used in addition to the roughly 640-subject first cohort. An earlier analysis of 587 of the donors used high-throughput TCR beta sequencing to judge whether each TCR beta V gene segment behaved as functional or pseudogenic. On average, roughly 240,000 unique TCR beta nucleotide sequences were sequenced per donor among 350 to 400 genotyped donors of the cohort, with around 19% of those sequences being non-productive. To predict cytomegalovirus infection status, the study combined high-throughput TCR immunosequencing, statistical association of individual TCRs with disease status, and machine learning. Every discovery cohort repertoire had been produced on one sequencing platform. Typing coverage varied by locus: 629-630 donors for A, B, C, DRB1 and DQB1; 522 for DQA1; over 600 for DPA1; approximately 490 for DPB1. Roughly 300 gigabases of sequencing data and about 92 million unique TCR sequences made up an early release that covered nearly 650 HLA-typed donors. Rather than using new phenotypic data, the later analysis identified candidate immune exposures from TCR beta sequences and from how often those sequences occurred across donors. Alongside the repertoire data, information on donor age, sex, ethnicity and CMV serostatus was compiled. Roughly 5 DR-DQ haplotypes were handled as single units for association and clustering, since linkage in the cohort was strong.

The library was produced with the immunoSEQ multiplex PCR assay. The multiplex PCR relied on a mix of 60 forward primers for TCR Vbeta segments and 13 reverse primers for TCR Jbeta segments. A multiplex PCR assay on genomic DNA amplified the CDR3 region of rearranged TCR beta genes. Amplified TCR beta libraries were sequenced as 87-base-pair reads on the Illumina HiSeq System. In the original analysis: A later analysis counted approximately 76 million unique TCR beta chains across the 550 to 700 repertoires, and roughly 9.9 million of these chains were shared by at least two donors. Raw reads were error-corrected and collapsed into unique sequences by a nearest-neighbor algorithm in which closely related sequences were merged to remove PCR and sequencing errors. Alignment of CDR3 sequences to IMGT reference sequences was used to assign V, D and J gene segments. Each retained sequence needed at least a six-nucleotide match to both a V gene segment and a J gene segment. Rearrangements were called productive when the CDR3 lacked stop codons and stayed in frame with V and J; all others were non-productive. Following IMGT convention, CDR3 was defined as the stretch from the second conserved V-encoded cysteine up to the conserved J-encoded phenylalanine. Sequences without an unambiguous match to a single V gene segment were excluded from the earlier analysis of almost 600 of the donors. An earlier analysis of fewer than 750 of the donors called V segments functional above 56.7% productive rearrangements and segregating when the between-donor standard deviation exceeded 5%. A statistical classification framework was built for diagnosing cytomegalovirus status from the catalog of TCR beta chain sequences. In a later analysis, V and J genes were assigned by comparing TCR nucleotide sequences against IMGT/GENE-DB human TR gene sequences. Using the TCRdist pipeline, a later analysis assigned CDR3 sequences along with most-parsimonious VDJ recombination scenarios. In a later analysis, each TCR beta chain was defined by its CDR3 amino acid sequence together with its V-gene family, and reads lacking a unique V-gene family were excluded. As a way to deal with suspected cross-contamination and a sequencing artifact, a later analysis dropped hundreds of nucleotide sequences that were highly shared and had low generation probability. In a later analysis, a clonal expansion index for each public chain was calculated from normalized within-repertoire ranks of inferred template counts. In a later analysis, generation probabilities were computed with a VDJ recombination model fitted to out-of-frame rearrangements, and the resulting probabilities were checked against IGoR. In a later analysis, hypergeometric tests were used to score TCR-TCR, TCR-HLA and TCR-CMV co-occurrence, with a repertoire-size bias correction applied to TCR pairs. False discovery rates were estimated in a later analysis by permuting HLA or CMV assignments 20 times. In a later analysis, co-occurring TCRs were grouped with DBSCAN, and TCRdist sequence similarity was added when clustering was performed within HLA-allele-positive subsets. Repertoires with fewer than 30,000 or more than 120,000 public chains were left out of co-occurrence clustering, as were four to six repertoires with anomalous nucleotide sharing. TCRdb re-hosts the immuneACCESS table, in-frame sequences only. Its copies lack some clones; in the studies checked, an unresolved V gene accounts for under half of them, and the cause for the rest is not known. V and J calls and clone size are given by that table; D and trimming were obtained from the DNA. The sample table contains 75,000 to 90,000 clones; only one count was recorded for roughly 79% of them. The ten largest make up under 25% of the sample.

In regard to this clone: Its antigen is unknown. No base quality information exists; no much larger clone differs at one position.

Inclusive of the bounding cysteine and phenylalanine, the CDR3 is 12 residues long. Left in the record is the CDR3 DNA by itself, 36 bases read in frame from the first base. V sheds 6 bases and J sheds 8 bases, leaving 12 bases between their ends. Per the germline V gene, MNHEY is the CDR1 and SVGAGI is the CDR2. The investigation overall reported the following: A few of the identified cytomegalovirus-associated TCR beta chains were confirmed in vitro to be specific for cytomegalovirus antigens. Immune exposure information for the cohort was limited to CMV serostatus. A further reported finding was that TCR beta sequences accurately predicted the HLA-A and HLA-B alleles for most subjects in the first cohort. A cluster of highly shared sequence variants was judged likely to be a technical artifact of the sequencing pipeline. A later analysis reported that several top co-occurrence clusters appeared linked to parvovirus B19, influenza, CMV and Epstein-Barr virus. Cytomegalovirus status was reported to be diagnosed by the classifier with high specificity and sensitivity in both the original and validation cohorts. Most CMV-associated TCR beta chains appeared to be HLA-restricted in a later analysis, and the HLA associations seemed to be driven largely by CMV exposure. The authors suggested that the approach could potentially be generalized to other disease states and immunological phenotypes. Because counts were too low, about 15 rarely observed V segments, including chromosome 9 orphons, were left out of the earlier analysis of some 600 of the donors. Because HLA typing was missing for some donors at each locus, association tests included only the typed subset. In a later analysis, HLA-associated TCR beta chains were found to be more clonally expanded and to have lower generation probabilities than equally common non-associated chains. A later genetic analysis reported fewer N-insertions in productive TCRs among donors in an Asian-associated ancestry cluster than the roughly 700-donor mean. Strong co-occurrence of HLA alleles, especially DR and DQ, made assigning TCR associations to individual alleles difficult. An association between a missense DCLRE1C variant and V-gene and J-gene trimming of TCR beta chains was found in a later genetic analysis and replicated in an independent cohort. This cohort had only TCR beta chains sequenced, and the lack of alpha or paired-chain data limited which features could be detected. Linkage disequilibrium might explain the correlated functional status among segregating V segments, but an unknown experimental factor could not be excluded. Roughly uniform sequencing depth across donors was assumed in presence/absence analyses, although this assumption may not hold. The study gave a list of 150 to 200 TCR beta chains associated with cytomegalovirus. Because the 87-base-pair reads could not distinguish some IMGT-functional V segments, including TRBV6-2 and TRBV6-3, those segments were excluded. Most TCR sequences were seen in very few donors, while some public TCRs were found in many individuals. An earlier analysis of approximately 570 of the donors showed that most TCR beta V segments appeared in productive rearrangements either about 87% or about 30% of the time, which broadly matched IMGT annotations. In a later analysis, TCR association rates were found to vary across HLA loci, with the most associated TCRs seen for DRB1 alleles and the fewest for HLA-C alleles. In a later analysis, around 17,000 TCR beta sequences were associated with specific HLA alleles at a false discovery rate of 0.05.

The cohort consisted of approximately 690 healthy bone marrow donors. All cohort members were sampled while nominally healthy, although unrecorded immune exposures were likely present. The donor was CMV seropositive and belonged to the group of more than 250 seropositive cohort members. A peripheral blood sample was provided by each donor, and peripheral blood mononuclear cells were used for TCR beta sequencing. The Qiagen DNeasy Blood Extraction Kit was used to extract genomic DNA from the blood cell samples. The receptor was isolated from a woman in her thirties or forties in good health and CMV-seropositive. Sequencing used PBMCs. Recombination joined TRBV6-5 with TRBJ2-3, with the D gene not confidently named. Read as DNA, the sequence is TGTGCCAGCAGCTATACTATGGGTACGCAGTATTTT. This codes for CASSYTMGTQYF.